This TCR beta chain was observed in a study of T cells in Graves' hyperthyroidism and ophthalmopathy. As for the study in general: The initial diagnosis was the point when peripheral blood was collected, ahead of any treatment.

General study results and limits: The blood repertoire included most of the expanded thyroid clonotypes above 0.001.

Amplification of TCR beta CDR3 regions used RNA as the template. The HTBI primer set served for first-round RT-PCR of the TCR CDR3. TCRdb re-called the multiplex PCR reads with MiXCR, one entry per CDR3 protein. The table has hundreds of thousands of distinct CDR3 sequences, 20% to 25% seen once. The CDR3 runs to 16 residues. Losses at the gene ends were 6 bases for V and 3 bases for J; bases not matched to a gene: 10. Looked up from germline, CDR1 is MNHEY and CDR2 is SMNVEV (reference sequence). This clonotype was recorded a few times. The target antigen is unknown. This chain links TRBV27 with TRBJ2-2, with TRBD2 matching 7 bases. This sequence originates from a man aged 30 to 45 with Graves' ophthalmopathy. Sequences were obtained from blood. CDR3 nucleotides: TGTGCCAGCAGCCAAGCGGGAAGCGGACACACCGGGGAGCTGTTTTTT. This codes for CASSQAGSGHTGELFF.